The TCR beta chain described here comes from a study of control samples from healthy donors and cancer patients. Profiled with immunoSEQ multiplex PCR; TCRdb holds only in-frame clones, not every one. Of 65,000 to 100,000 clones listed, about 87% are singletons. The CDR3 length is 14 residues. Trimming shortened V by 3 bases and J by 8 bases, and 14 bases separated the two germline ends. CDR1 is ENHRY and CDR2 is SYGVKD in the germline V gene. This sequence was found in a man aged 50-60 years in good health. The sequenced sample was blood. The genes are TRBV10-3 and TRBJ2-1, with a possible D match to TRBD2 (5 bases). The CDR3 here is CAISDEEEYHEQFF. CDR3 in DNA: TGTGCCATCAGTGACGAGGAGGAGTACCATGAGCAGTTCTTC.